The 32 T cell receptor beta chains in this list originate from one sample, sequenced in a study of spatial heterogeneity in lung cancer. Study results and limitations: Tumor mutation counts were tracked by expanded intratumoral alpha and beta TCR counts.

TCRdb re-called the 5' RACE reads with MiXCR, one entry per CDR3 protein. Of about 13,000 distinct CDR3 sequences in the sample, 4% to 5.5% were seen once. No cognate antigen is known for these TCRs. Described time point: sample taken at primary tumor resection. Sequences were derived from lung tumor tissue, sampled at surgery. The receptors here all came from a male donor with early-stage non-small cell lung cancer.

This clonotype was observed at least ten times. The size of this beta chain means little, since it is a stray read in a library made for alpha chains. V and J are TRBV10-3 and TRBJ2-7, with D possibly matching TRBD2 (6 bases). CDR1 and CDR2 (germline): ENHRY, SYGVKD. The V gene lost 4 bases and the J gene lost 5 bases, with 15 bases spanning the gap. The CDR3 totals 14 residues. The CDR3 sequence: CAISGRDGPNEQYF. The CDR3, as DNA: TGTGCCATCAGTGGGCGGGACGGACCAAACGAGCAGTACTTC.

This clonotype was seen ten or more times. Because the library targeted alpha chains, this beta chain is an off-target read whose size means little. CDR3 residues: CASSLYSGQPQHF. The DNA of the CDR3 is TGTGCCAGCAGCTTATATTCTGGTCAGCCCCAGCATTTT. The V and J genes are TRBV7-9 and TRBJ1-5; D is uncertain. Trimming left V 2 bases short and J 6 bases short, with 8 bases between. There are 13 residues in the CDR3. From germline, CDR1 is SEHNR and CDR2 FQNEAQ (reference sequence).

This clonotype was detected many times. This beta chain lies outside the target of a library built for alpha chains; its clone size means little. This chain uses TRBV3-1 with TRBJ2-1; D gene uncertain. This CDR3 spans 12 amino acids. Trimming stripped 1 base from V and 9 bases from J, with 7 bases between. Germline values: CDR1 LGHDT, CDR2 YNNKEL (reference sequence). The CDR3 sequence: CASSQGKTEQFF. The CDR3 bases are TGTGCCAGCAGCCAAGGCAAAACTGAGCAGTTCTTC.

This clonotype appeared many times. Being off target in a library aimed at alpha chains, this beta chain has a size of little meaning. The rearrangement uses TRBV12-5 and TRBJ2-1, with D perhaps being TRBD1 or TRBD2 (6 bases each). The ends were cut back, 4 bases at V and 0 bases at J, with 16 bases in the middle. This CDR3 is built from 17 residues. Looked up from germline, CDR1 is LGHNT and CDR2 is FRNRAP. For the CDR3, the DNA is TGTGCTAGTGGTTGGGGAGGAAGGGGGATCTCCTACAATGAGCAGTTCTTC. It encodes CASGWGGRGISYNEQFF.

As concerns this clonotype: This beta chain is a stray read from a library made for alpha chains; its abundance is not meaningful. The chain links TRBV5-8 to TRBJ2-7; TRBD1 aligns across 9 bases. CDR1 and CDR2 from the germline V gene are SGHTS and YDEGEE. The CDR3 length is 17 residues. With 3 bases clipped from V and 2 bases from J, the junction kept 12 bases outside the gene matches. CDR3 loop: CASSSGTGLNRAYEQYF. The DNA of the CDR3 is TGTGCCAGCAGCTCCGGGACAGGGCTCAATCGCGCCTACGAGCAGTACTTC.

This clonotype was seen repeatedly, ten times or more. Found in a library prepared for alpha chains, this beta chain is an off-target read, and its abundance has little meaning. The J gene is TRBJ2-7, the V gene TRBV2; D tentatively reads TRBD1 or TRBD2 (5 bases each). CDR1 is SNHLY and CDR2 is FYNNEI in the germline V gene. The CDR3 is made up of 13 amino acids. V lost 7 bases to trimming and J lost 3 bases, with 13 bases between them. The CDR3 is CASKPGPYYEQYF. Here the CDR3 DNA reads TGTGCCAGCAAGCCGGGACCCTACTACGAGCAGTACTTC.

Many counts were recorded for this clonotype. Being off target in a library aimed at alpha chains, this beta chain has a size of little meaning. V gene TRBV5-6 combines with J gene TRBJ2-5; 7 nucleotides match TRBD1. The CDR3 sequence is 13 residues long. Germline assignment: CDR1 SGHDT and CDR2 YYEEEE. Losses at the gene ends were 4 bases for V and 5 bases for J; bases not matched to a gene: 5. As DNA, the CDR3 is TGTGCCAGCAGCCGTACAGGGGTGGAGACCCAGTACTTC. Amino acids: CASSRTGVETQYF.

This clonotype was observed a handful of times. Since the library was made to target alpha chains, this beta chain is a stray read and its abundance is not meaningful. CDR3 amino acids: CASSPGYRGGEEQYF. For the CDR3, the DNA is TGTGCCAGCAGTCCAGGTTACAGGGGCGGGGAGGAGCAGTACTTC. The chain carries TRBV28 and TRBJ2-7; D is perhaps TRBD1 (7 bases). V lost 5 bases, J lost 7 bases, and 21 bases lay in between. Germline V gene data show CDR1 as MDHEN and CDR2 as SYDVKM. The CDR3 spans 15 residues. The full variable domain, its missing parts supplied by reference TRBV28 and TRBJ2-7, is DVKVTQSSRYLVKRTGEKVFLECVQDMDHENMFWYRQDPGLGLRLIYFSYDVKMKEKGDIPEGYSVSREKKERFSLILESASTNQTSMYLCASSPGYRGGEEQYFGPGTRLTVT.

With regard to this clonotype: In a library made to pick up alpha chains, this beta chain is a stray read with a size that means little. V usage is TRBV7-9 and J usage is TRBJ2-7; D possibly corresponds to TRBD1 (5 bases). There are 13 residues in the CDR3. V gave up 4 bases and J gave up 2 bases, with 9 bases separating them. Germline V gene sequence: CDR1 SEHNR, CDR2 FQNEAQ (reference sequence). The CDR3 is CASSSDRTYEQYF. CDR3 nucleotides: TGTGCCAGCAGCTCAGACAGAACCTACGAGCAGTACTTC.

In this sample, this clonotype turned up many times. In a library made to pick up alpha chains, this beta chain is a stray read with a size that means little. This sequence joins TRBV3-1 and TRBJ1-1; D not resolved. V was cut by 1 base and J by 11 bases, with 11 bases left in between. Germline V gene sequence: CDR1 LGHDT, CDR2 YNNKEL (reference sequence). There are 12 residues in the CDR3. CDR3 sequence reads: CASSQVGSGAFF. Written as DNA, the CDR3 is TGTGCCAGCAGCCAAGTGGGTTCGGGGGCTTTCTTT.

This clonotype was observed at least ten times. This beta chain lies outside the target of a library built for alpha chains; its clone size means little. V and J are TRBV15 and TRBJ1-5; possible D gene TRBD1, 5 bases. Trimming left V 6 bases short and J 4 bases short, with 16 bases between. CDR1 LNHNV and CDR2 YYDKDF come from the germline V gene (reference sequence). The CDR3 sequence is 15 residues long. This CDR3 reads CATSTSRVTNQPQHF. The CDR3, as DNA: TGTGCCACCAGTACTAGCAGGGTAACAAATCAGCCCCAGCATTTT.

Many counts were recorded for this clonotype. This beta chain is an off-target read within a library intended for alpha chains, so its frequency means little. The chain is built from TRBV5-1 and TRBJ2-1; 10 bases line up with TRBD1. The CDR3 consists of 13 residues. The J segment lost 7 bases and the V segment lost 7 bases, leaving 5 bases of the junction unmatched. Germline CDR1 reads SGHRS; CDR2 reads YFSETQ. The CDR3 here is CASSGQGWNEQFF. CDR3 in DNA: TGCGCCAGCTCGGGACAGGGGTGGAATGAGCAGTTCTTC.

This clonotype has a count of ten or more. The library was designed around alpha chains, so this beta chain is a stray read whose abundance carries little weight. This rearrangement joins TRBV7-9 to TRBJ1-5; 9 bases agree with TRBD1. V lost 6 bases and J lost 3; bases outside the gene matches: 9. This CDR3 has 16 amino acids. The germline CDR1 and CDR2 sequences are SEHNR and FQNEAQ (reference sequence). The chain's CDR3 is CASSWGTGPTNQPQHF. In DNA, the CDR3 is TGTGCCAGCAGTTGGGGGACAGGGCCGACCAATCAGCCCCAGCATTTT.

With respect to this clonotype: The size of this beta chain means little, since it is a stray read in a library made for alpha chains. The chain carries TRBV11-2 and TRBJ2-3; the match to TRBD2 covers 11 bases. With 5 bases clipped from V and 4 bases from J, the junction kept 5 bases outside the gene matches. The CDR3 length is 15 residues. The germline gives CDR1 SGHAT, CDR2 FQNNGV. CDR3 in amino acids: CASSTWTSGSDTQYF. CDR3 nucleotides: TGTGCCAGCAGCACCTGGACTAGCGGGTCAGATACGCAGTATTTT.

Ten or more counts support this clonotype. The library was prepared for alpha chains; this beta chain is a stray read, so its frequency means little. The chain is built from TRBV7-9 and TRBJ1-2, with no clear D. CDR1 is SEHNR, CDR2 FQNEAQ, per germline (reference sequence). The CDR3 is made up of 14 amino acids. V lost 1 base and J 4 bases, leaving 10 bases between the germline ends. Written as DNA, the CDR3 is TGTGCCAGCAGCTTAGATGCACTTTCCTATGGCTACACCTTC. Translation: CASSLDALSYGYTF.

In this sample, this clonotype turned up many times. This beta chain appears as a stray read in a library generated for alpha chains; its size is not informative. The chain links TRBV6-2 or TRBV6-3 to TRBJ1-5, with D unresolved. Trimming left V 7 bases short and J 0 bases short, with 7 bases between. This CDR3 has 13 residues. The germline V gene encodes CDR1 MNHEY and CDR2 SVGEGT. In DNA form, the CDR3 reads TGTGCCAGCACCCCGTATAGCAATCAGCCCCAGCATTTT. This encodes CASTPYSNQPQHF.

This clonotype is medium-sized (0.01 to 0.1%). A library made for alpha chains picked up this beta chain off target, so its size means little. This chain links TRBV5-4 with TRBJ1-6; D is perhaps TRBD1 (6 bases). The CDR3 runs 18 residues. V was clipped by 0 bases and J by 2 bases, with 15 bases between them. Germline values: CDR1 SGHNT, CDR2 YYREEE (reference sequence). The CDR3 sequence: CASSLVQGWGAYNSPLHF. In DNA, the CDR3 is TGTGCCAGCAGCTTGGTGCAGGGGTGGGGCGCCTATAATTCACCCCTCCACTTT.

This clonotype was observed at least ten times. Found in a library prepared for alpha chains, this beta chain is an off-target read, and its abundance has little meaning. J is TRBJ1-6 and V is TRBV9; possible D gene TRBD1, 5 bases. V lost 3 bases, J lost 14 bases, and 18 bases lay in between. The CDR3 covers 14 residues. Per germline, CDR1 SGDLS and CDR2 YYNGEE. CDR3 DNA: TGTGCCAGCAGCGCGAGGGGCAATTCTTTAACCCTCCACTTT. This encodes CASSARGNSLTLHF. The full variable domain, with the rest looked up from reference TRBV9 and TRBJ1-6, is DSGVTQTPKHLITATGQRVTLRCSPRSGDLSVYWYQQSLDQGLQFLIQYYNGEERAKGNILERFSAQQFPDLHSELNLSSLELGDSALYFCASSARGNSLTLHFGNGTRLTVT.

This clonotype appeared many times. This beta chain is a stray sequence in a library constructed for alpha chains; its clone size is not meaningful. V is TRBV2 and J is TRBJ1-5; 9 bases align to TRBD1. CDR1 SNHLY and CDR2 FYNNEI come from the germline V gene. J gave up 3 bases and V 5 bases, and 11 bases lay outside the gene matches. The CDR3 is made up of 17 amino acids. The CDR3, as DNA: TGTGCCAGCAGTCGCGGAGGACAGGGGACCTTCAATCAGCCCCAGCATTTT. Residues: CASSRGGQGTFNQPQHF.

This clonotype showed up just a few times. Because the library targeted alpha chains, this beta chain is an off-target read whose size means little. CDR3 protein: CASSEHENTEAFF. CDR3 nucleotides: TGTGCCAGCTCCGAACATGAGAACACTGAAGCTTTCTTT. V and J are TRBV18 and TRBJ1-1; D gene uncertain. The CDR3 runs to 13 residues. The V gene's germline CDR1 is KGHSH and CDR2 LQKENI. Trimming left V 6 bases short and J 1 base short, with 9 bases between.

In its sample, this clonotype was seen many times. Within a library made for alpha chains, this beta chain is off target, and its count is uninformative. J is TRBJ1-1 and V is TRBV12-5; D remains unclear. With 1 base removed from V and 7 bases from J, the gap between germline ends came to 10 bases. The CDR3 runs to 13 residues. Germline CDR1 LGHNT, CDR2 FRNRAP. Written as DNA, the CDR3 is TGTGCTAGTGGTTTGGATGACGATCTTGAAGCTTTCTTT. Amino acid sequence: CASGLDDDLEAFF.

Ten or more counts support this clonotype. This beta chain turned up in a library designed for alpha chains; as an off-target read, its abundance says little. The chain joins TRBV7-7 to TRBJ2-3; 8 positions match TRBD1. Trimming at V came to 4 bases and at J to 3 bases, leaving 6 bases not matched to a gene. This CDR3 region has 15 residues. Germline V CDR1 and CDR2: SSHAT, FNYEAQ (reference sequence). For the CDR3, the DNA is TGTGCCAGCAGCTCCCAGGGGGCTAAGACAGATACGCAGTATTTT. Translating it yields CASSSQGAKTDTQYF.

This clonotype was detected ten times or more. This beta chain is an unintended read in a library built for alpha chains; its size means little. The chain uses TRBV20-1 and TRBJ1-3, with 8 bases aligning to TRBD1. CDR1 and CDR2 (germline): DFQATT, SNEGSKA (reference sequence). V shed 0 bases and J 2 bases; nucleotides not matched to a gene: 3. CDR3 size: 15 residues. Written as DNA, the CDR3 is TGCAGTGCTAGAGAAAGGACAGGGACTGGAAACACCATATATTTT. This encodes CSARERTGTGNTIYF.

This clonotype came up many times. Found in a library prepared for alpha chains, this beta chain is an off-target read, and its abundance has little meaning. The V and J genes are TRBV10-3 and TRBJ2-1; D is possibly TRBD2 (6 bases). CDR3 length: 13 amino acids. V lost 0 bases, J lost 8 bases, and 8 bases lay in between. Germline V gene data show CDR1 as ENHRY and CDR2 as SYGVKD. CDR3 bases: TGTGCCATCAGTGAGTCCCGCGGGGATGAGCAGTTCTTC. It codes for CAISESRGDEQFF.

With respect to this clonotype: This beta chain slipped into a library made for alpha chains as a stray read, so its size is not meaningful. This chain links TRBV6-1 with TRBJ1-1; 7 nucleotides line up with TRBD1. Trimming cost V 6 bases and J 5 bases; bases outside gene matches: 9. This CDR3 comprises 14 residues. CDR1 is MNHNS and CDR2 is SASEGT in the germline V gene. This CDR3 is CASSSRQGRTEAFF. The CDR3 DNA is TGTGCCAGCAGCAGTAGACAGGGAAGGACTGAAGCTTTCTTT.

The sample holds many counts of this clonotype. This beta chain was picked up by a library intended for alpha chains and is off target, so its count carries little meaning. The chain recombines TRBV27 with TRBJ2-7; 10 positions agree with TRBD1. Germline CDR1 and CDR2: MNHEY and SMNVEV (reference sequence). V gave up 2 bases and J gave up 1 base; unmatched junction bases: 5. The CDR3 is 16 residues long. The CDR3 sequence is CASSLSGTGASYEQYF. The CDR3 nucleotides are TGTGCCAGCAGTTTAAGTGGGACAGGGGCTTCCTACGAGCAGTACTTC.

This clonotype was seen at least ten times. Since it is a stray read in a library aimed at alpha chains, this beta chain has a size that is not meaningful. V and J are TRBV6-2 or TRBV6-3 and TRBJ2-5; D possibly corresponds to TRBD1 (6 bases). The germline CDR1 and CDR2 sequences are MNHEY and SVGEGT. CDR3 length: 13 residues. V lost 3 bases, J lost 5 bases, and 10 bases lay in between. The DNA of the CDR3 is TGTGCCAGCAGTTATTCAGGGGTGGAGACCCAGTACTTC. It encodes CASSYSGVETQYF.

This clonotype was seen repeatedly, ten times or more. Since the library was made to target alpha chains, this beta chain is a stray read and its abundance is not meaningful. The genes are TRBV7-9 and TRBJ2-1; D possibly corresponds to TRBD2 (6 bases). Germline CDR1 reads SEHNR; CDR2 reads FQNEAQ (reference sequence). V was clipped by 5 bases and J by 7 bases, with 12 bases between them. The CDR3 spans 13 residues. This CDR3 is CASSIGGTNEQFF. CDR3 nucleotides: TGTGCCAGCAGCATCGGAGGGACTAATGAGCAGTTCTTC.

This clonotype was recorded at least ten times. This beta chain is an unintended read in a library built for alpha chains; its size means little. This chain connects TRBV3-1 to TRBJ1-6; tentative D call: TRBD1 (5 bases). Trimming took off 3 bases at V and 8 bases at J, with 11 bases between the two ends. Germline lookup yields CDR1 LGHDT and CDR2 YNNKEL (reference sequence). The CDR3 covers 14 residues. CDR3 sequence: CASSHGGQHSPLHF. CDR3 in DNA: TGTGCCAGCAGCCATGGCGGACAACATTCACCCCTCCACTTT.

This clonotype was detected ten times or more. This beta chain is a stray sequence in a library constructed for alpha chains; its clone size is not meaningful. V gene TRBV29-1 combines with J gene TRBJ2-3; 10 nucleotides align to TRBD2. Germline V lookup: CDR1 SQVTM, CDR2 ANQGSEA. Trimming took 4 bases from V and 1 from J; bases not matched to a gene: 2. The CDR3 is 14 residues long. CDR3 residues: CSVASGGGTDTQYF. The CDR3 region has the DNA TGCAGCGTTGCTAGCGGGGGAGGCACAGATACGCAGTATTTT.

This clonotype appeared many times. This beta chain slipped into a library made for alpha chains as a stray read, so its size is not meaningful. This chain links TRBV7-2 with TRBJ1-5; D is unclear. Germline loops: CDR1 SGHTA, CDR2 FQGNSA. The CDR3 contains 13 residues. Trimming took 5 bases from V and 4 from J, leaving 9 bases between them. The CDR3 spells CASSPYRNQPQHF. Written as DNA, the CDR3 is TGTGCCAGCAGCCCGTATCGGAATCAGCCCCAGCATTTT.

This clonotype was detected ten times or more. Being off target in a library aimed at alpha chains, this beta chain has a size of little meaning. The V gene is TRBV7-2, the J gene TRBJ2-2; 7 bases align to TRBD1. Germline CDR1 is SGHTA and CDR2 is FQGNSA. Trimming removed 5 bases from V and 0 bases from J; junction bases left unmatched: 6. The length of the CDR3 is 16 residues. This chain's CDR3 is CASSHPGGPNTGELFF. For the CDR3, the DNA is TGTGCCAGCAGCCACCCAGGGGGTCCGAACACCGGGGAGCTGTTTTTT.